One T cell receptor (beta chain) is described in this entry. The antigen is not known. The entry originates in a study of cytomegalovirus exposure and HLA in healthy donors. Study-wide points: The study had only CMV serostatus as immune exposure information.

This CDR3 has 14 amino acids. Per germline, CDR1 GTSNPN and CDR2 SVGIG (reference sequence). V was trimmed by 5 bases and J by 4 bases, leaving 15 bases between them. The PCR made use of 60 Vbeta and 13 Jbeta primers. Measured with immunoSEQ multiplex PCR; TCRdb has only the in-frame clones, and not every one. This table holds some 190,000 clones, 75% to 85% found once. Sequencing was carried out using PBMCs. The genes are TRBV30 and TRBJ2-1; D is perhaps TRBD1 (7 bases). This clonotype originated in a woman aged 25 to 39 in good health and CMV-seropositive. CDR3 DNA: TGTGCCTGGTCCCAGGGGGGAATTTACAATGAGCAGTTCTTC. Encoded protein: CAWSQGGIYNEQFF.